The source of this TCR beta chain is a study of blood T cell repertoires in COVID-19. Overall study context: Researchers got acute and convalescent COVID-19 samples from the United States, Italy and Spain. The analysed material was cDNA or gDNA that came from T cells, B-cell-depleted T cells, or PBMCs.

Assay used: immunoSEQ multiplex PCR; TCRdb lists only in-frame clones, some missing. The table has over 95,000 clones, 90% seen once. CDR1 and CDR2 from the germline V gene are SGHNT and YYREEE (reference sequence). Between the trimmed V and J ends, which lost 4 bases and 5 bases, there was a span of 24 bases. The CDR3 has 18 amino acids. The J gene is TRBJ2-2, the V gene TRBV5-4; the D is unclear. Sequenced input: peripheral blood. This TCR came from a woman aged 45-60 years with acute or convalescent COVID-19. The CDR3: CASSLTLRGGSITGELFF. Here the CDR3 DNA reads TGTGCCAGCAGCCTGACCCTTCGAGGCGGTTCAATAACCGGGGAGCTGTTTTTT.